A few counts support the clone carrying this T cell receptor (beta chain). Antigen: not known. Trimming stripped 5 bases from V and 3 bases from J, with 23 bases between. The V gene's germline CDR1 is SGHAT and CDR2 FQNNGV. CDR3 size: 17 residues. Expressed TCRB transcripts got sequenced, as all isolated RNA was reverse transcribed. TCRdb keeps only in-frame clones here, not all; method: immunoSEQ multiplex PCR. The sample shows about 650,000 clones, 9.5% to 15% of them seen only once. The data are from a study of beta chain features in type 1 diabetes. Notes on the study in general: Among patients with Type 1 diabetes, TCRB CDR3s were moderately but significantly shorter in every one of the four CD4+ subsets. The study left unresolved whether HLA type influences TCRB rearrangement.

V and J are TRBV11-2 and TRBJ2-7; tentatively, D is TRBD1 (5 bases). The origin of this receptor is a man younger than 40 with type 1 diabetes. The sample comprised naive CD4+ T cells from blood. The CDR3 region is CASSRTWGGRSLYEQYF. DNA of the CDR3: TGTGCCAGCAGCCGAACTTGGGGCGGACGGAGCCTCTACGAGCAGTACTTC.